The 2 T cell receptor beta chains below all came from one sample that was sequenced in a study of siplizumab effects on memory and regulatory T cells. The repertoire was sequenced with immunoSEQ multiplex PCR; TCRdb's copy has only in-frame clones and lacks some. Found here are approximately 84,000 clones, roughly 94% of them singletons; the top ten hold roughly 18%. The sequenced sample consisted of CD8+ T cells sorted from blood. These receptors originate from a human donor in good health.

The chain is built from TRBV27 and TRBJ2-7, with D possibly TRBD1 on 5 matching bases. Germline loops: CDR1 MNHEY, CDR2 SMNVEV (reference sequence). With 7 bases removed from V and 1 base from J, the gap between germline ends came to 5 bases. The CDR3 runs 11 residues. The CDR3 region has the DNA TGTGCCAGCAAGGGGTCCTACGAGCAGTACTTC. This encodes CASKGSYEQYF.

This clone showed up just once. The chain carries TRBV21-1 and TRBJ2-7; the table gives TRBD2 as D, unverified against the DNA. TRBV21-1 is a recognized pseudogene. The CDR3 has 15 amino acids. CDR3 amino acids: CASSKLRMPSYEQYF. CDR3 coding DNA: TGTGCCAGCAGCAAATTGCGCATGCCGTCCTACGAGCAGTACTTC.